This entry lists 32 T cell receptor beta chains sequenced from one sample in a study of T and B cells in COVID-19 patients. Blood genomic DNA input for TRB amplification was roughly 220-500 ng. BIOMED2 TRB-A/B primer pools were used in multiplex TRB PCR. TCRdb redid the calling of the multiplex PCR reads with MiXCR, one entry per CDR3 protein. The sample includes 14,000 to 15,000 distinct CDR3 sequences, roughly 31% seen only once; the top ten take approximately 1%. The sample consisted of blood. These receptor sequences come from a human donor who had recovered from COVID-19.

The chain has TRBV11-3 and TRBJ2-1; 8 bases align to TRBD2. In germline, CDR1 is SGHNT, CDR2 YENEEA. V trimming: 6 bases; J trimming: 6 bases; junction bases outside the gene matches: 19. The CDR3 loop spans 18 amino acids. The chain's CDR3 is CASSPRDSGGVGGNEQFF. The CDR3 region has the DNA TGTGCCAGCAGTCCTCGGGACTCCGGGGGGGTCGGAGGCAATGAGCAGTTCTTC.

This clonotype has just a few counts. The gene calls are TRBV7-2 and TRBJ2-1; TRBD1 matches 7 bases. The CDR3 is 12 amino acids. The germline gives CDR1 SGHTA, CDR2 FQGNSA. The V segment lost 5 bases and the J segment 7 bases; nucleotides outside the gene matches: 2. The CDR3 nucleotides are TGTGCCAGCAGCCCGGGACAGAATGAGCAGTTCTTC. Translating gives CASSPGQNEQFF.

This clonotype rates as medium-sized (0.01 to 0.1%). The rearrangement links TRBV13 to TRBJ2-7; 11 positions agree with TRBD2. The J segment lost 5 bases and the V segment lost 5 bases, leaving 5 bases of the junction unmatched. Per the germline V gene, CDR1 is PRHDT and CDR2 is FYEKMQ (reference sequence). This CDR3 region has 14 residues. CDR3 coding DNA: TGTGCCAGCAGCGATGGGACTAGCGGTAACGAGCAGTACTTC. Its translation is CASSDGTSGNEQYF.

The table lists this clonotype with a few counts. The chain has TRBV27 and TRBJ1-2; weak D call: TRBD1 (5 bases). From germline, CDR1 is MNHEY and CDR2 SMNVEV (reference sequence). The V end was cut by 2 bases, the J end by 8 bases, with 12 bases between. The CDR3 covers 13 residues. The CDR3 DNA is TGTGCCAGCAGTTTAGCAGTGGGGCGAGGCTACACCTTC. It yields the protein CASSLAVGRGYTF.

In this sample, this clonotype is medium-sized. The chain recombines TRBV30 with TRBJ2-3; D may match TRBD1 or TRBD2 (5 bases each). Germline V gives CDR1 GTSNPN, CDR2 SVGIG (reference sequence). The CDR3 covers 15 residues. V lost 8 bases, J lost 2 bases, and 20 bases lay in between. CDR3 sequence reads: CAVSGPQNYTDTQYF. The CDR3 region has the DNA TGTGCCGTTTCGGGACCACAAAATTACACAGATACGCAGTATTTT.

The chain joins TRBV6-6 to TRBJ1-3, with D unclear. The CDR3 totals 14 residues. Looked up from germline, CDR1 is MNHNY and CDR2 is SVGAGI (reference sequence). Trimming stripped 5 bases from V and 5 bases from J, with 13 bases between. CDR3 DNA sequence: TGTGCCAGCAGTCACGACTTGGTTCGAAACACCATATATTTT. Residues: CASSHDLVRNTIYF.

In its sample, this clonotype was seen a few times. The rearrangement joins TRBV24-1 to TRBJ2-3, with a tentative D call TRBD2 (6 bases). The germline CDR1 and CDR2 sequences are KGHDR and SFDVKD. This CDR3 has 13 amino acids. V gave up 9 bases and J gave up 4 bases, with 13 bases separating them. CDR3 nucleotides: TGTGCCACCCAGGGAGGACGGCCAGATACGCAGTATTTT. Protein: CATQGGRPDTQYF.

This clonotype has just a few counts. An end of the junction does not agree with germline; a read error may underlie this. The chain joins TRBV12-3 or TRBV12-4 to TRBJ2-2, with D tentatively TRBD1 (6 bases). This CDR3 comprises 15 residues. This CDR3 reads CATSFRGTDTGELFF. The DNA of the CDR3 is TGTGCCACCAGTTTCAGGGGTACCGACACCGGGGAGCTGTTTTTT.

V gene TRBV19 combines with J gene TRBJ2-1, with 8 nucleotides matching TRBD2. Trimming cost V 11 bases and J 7 bases; bases outside gene matches: 19. The germline gives CDR1 LNHDA, CDR2 SQIVND (reference sequence). This CDR3 spans 16 amino acids. The CDR3 reads CAWGGGGSGGRNEQFF. CDR3 nucleotide sequence: TGTGCCTGGGGGGGGGGGGGGAGCGGGGGTAGGAATGAGCAGTTCTTC.

There are a few counts of this clonotype. The J gene is TRBJ2-1, the V gene TRBV12-3 or TRBV12-4; the match to TRBD1 covers 10 bases. The CDR3 length is 15 residues. V gave up 5 bases and J gave up 5 bases; unmatched junction bases: 6. CDR3 in DNA: TGTGCCAGCAGTCAAGACAGGGGGCGGGACAATGAGCAGTTCTTC. Amino acids: CASSQDRGRDNEQFF.

The V and J genes are TRBV19 and TRBJ1-2; no firm D call. Germline V lookup: CDR1 LNHDA, CDR2 SQIVND (reference sequence). V dropped 6 bases and J dropped 7 bases, with 18 bases sitting between them. This CDR3 has 14 residues. CDR3 coding DNA: TGTGCCAGTAGGCCGGGGTTCGATAATCGTGGCTACACCTTC. Amino acid sequence: CASRPGFDNRGYTF.

As regards this clonotype: At one boundary the junction diverges from the germline segment, which might be a read error. The V and J genes are TRBV4-3 and TRBJ1-4; no firm D call. Per the germline V gene, CDR1 is LGHNA and CDR2 is YSLEER. This CDR3 has 15 residues. CDR3 DNA: TGTGCCAGCAGCCAAGGTCGCGCGGAGGAGGAAAAACTGTTTTTT. It specifies CASSQGRAEEEKLFF.

The chain employs TRBV30 and TRBJ1-5; D not certain. Germline V gene sequence: CDR1 GTSNPN, CDR2 SVGIG (reference sequence). V lost 2 bases, J lost 2 bases, and 7 bases lay in between. This CDR3 is built from 13 residues. This CDR3 is CAWSSRGNQPQHF. As DNA, the CDR3 is TGTGCCTGGAGTAGCCGAGGCAATCAGCCCCAGCATTTT.

This clonotype showed up just a few times. The chain recombines TRBV27 with TRBJ2-7; D is perhaps TRBD1 or TRBD2 (5 bases each). The germline V and J ends were trimmed by 6 bases and 3 bases, with 15 bases remaining between them. Germline V gene lookup returns CDR1 MNHEY and CDR2 SMNVEV (reference sequence). The CDR3 has 14 amino acids. This chain's CDR3 is CASSLGTLGYEQYF. The CDR3, as DNA: TGTGCCAGCAGCCTCGGGACGTTGGGCTACGAGCAGTACTTC.

The chain joins TRBV20-1 to TRBJ2-5; D gene unclear. V lost 2 bases to trimming and J lost 2 bases, with 12 bases between them. Germline V gene sequence: CDR1 DFQATT, CDR2 SNEGSKA (reference sequence). The length of the CDR3 is 14 residues. The CDR3 sequence: CSARKVLLQETQYF. CDR3 coding DNA: TGCAGTGCTAGAAAAGTACTACTGCAAGAGACCCAGTACTTC.

This clonotype has a handful of counts. The V gene is TRBV27, the J gene TRBJ2-7; weak D call: TRBD1 (6 bases). The V end was cut by 5 bases, the J end by 2 bases, with 16 bases between. CDR1 is MNHEY, CDR2 SMNVEV, per germline (reference sequence). This CDR3 is built from 15 residues. CDR3 protein: CASSPHRVKAYEQYF. CDR3 nucleotides: TGTGCCAGCAGTCCCCACAGGGTGAAGGCCTACGAGCAGTACTTC.

This clonotype is deemed medium-sized. This chain connects TRBV19 to TRBJ1-1, with D unresolved. Looked up from germline, CDR1 is LNHDA and CDR2 is SQIVND (reference sequence). CDR3 length equals 15 residues. Trimming shortened V by 4 bases and J by 3 bases, and 15 bases separated the two germline ends. Written as DNA, the CDR3 is TGTGCCAGTAGTAGGGCGTTTCTTCGTTACACTGAAGCTTTCTTT. Its translation: CASSRAFLRYTEAFF. The complete variable domain, with remaining parts taken from reference TRBV19 and TRBJ1-1, reads DGGITQSPKYLFRKEGQNVTLSCEQNLNHDAMYWYRQDPGQGLRLIYYSQIVNDFQKGDIAEGYSVSREKKESFPLTVTSAQKNPTAFYLCASSRAFLRYTEAFFGQGTRLTVV.

The table lists this clonotype with a few counts. V and J are TRBV6-6 and TRBJ1-2; tentatively, D is TRBD1 (6 bases). V shed 6 bases and J shed 4 bases, with 15 bases lying between them. Looked up from germline, CDR1 is MNHNY and CDR2 is SVGAGI (reference sequence). This CDR3 has 14 amino acids. CDR3 DNA: TGTGCCAGCAGCCGGACAGACTTATCCTATGGCTACACCTTC. This sequence encodes CASSRTDLSYGYTF.

The rearrangement links TRBV28 to TRBJ2-6; TRBD1 matches at 9 bases. Germline V gene data show CDR1 as MDHEN and CDR2 as SYDVKM. The V segment lost 5 bases and the J segment 6 bases; nucleotides outside the gene matches: 11. The CDR3 spans 17 residues. CDR3 sequence (DNA): TGTGCCAGCAGTGAGGGGACAGGGCCGATAAAGGCCAACGTCCTGACTTTC. The encoded protein is CASSEGTGPIKANVLTF.

This clonotype turned up a few times. V gene TRBV6-5 combines with J gene TRBJ2-7, with a weak D call TRBD1 (6 bases). The V end was cut by 7 bases, the J end by 4 bases, with 14 bases between. Germline lookup yields CDR1 MNHEY and CDR2 SVGAGI. The CDR3 consists of 13 residues. This CDR3 reads CASTGDMGYEQYF. CDR3 coding DNA: TGTGCCAGCACCGGGGACATGGGTTACGAGCAGTACTTC.

The sample holds a few counts of this clonotype. The rearrangement uses TRBV6-2 or TRBV6-3 and TRBJ2-4, with D maybe TRBD1 (6 bases). Germline CDR1 reads MNHEY; CDR2 reads SVGEGT. Trimming removed 7 bases from V and 3 bases from J, with 13 bases in between. The CDR3 is made up of 14 amino acids. The DNA of the CDR3 is TGTGCCAGCACCCTCGGGACACACAAAAACATTCAGTACTTC. Residues: CASTLGTHKNIQYF.

This chain uses TRBV6-5 with TRBJ2-1, with TRBD2 matching over 11 bases. Germline CDR1 and CDR2: MNHEY and SVGAGI. The trim removed 6 bases at V and 5 bases at J, leaving 12 bases unmatched. The CDR3 has 17 residues. The CDR3 coding sequence is TGTGCCAGCAGACTCGTTATACTAGCGGGGGATAACAATGAGCAGTTCTTC. Translated: CASRLVILAGDNNEQFF.

In this sample, this clonotype is medium-sized (0.01 to 0.1%). The V call is TRBV11-3, the J call TRBJ2-5, with 7 bases lining up with TRBD1. Germline V gene lookup returns CDR1 SGHNT and CDR2 YENEEA. The length of the CDR3 is 14 residues. The ends lost 2 bases at V and 2 bases at J; junction bases unmatched: 2. CDR3 region: CASSLPGQQETQYF. The DNA of the CDR3 is TGTGCCAGCAGCTTACCGGGACAGCAAGAGACCCAGTACTTC.

This clonotype was detected once. The V and J genes are TRBV7-2 and TRBJ2-1, with D uncertain. The V end lost 4 bases, the J end lost 3 bases, and 4 bases lay between the germline ends. The CDR3 has 12 residues. The germline gives CDR1 SGHTA, CDR2 FQGNSA. Written as DNA, the CDR3 is TGTGCCAGCAGCTCGCTCTACAATGAGCAGTTCTTC. As protein: CASSSLYNEQFF.

V and J are TRBV19 and TRBJ1-5; tentatively, D is TRBD1 (5 bases). Germline V CDR1 and CDR2: LNHDA, SQIVND (reference sequence). V shed 0 bases and J shed 5 bases, with 11 bases lying between them. The CDR3 consists of 15 residues. The CDR3 sequence is CASSIDRESDQPQHF. In nucleotides, the CDR3 is TGTGCCAGTAGTATAGACAGGGAAAGCGATCAGCCCCAGCATTTT.

This clonotype appeared once. A much larger clone sits a single nucleotide away, making a read error possible. The chain joins TRBV5-3 to TRBJ2-7; D not resolved. TRBV5-3 is an ORF; its function is uncertain. This CDR3 region has 11 residues. Trimming took off 3 bases at V and 7 bases at J, with 8 bases between the two ends. CDR3 coding DNA: TGTGCCAGAAGCTCCCAGGAAGAGCAGTACTTC. Its translation: CARSSQEEQYF.

CDR3 coding DNA: TGTGCCTGGAGTGTATTAGGAGATAGCAATCAGCCCCAGCATTTT. Translating it yields CAWSVLGDSNQPQHF. V is TRBV30 and J is TRBJ1-5; no clear D gene. Looked up from germline, CDR1 is GTSNPN and CDR2 is SVGIG (reference sequence). The V and J ends lost 0 bases and 0 bases respectively, with 9 bases between them. CDR3 length: 15 residues.

This rearrangement joins TRBV6-1 to TRBJ1-1; D might be TRBD1 (6 bases). The CDR3 runs to 13 residues. The V end lost 8 bases, the J end lost 1 base, and 11 bases lay between the germline ends. Germline V gene data show CDR1 as MNHNS and CDR2 as SASEGT. The CDR3 protein is CASGTYQNTEAFF. CDR3 coding DNA: TGTGCCAGCGGGACATACCAGAACACTGAAGCTTTCTTT.

This rearrangement joins TRBV19 to TRBJ1-5, with D possibly TRBD1 on 5 matching bases. CDR1 and CDR2 (germline): LNHDA, SQIVND (reference sequence). V lost 3 bases to trimming and J lost 4 bases, with 16 bases between them. The CDR3 is 16 amino acids. The CDR3 DNA sequence: TGTGCCAGTAGTATTCGGGCAGGGCAAGGGAATCAGCCCCAGCATTTT. This encodes CASSIRAGQGNQPQHF.

The genes are TRBV11-3 and TRBJ2-7, with a weak D call TRBD1 (7 bases). V dropped 5 bases and J dropped 1 base, with 15 bases sitting between them. The CDR3 length is 15 residues. Germline values: CDR1 SGHNT, CDR2 YENEEA. CDR3 DNA sequence: TGTGCCAGCAGCCTATGGCGGGACAGTTCCTACGAGCAGTACTTC. Translation gives CASSLWRDSSYEQYF. Looking up the rest from reference TRBV11-3 and TRBJ2-7 gives the full variable domain: EAGVVQSPRYKIIEKKQPVAFWCNPISGHNTLYWYLQNLGQGPELLIRYENEEAVDDSQLPKDRFSAERLKGVDSTLKIQPAELGDSAVYLCASSLWRDSSYEQYFGPGTRLTVT.

Many counts were recorded for this clonotype. The rearrangement joins TRBV5-6 to TRBJ2-5; TRBD1 agrees at 8 bases. Germline V gene sequence: CDR1 SGHDT, CDR2 YYEEEE. The V gene end was trimmed by 6 bases and the J gene end by 2 bases; junction bases not matched to a gene: 9. The CDR3 has 15 residues. Written as DNA, the CDR3 is TGTGCCAGCACCTCCGGGACAGGACCTCAAGAGACCCAGTACTTC. Amino acids: CASTSGTGPQETQYF.

The genes are TRBV27 and TRBJ1-2; the D gene is possibly TRBD1 (5 bases). The V gene's germline CDR1 is MNHEY and CDR2 SMNVEV (reference sequence). V was cut by 10 bases and J by 2 bases, with 14 bases left in between. The CDR3 has 13 residues. The CDR3 bases are TGTGCCACCCAGGGAGGTCCAAACTATGGCTACACCTTC. This sequence encodes CATQGGPNYGYTF.